This entry features one TCR beta chain sequence. Its antigen is currently not known. One base away there is no much larger clone; base qualities are not given. The sample belongs to a study of PD-L1 blockade in urothelial cancer (dated by TCRdb to 2016 to 2017). Context from the whole study: Therapy was started in about 2014 for all patients, and atezolizumab 1,200 mg was administered intravenously every 3 weeks. The study, an exploratory multi-omic analysis, examined somatic, immune and clinical correlates of response to PD-L1 blockade with atezolizumab in urothelial cancer. In the same patients, whole exome sequencing and RNA sequencing of pretreatment tumors were performed in addition to TCR sequencing. Durable clinical benefit was defined as a progression-free survival longer than 6 months, and TCR features were additionally tested against progression-free survival and overall survival. Roughly 9 patients reached durable clinical benefit, while 20 to 25 patients did not. Blood samples were analyzed at 3 weeks after treatment start (second dose) and at 6 weeks after treatment start. About 85% of the roughly 29 patients were identified as males with urothelial cancer of bladder origin, and a prior smoking history was reported by 18 of 29 patients. An ECOG performance status of 0 or 1 was recorded for the patients, and 0 to 3 prior chemotherapy regimens had been received by the patients. Blood samples yielded a median of roughly 150,000 T cells and more than 80,000 unique TCRs, with median clonality roughly 0.082. Under 30 patients had pretreatment blood TCR-seq, approximately 24 had at least one posttreatment blood collection, and approximately 24 had tumor TCR-seq. TCR sequencing covered pretreatment tumor samples and matched, serially collected peripheral blood taken before and after atezolizumab treatment. Study-wide findings and limitations: Among patients with durable benefit, tumor-associated TCR clones showed greater expansion in peripheral blood 3 weeks after treatment started (n = 22, p = 0.022). Because the sample size was small (n ≈ 28) and many of the analyses were exploratory, the results are meant to be hypothesis-generating. A pretreatment peripheral blood TCR clonality below the median was linked to improved progression-free and overall survival.

According to the study, the label for this sample's time point signals: peripheral blood 6 weeks after treatment start. The cohort included 25 to 30 patients with locally advanced or metastatic urothelial carcinoma who were treated at Memorial Sloan Kettering on a trial protocol. Peripheral blood mononuclear cells were collected from each patient pretreatment and during treatment, giving between 1 and 8 total time points per patient. The Qiagen DNeasy Blood extraction kit was used to purify genomic DNA from total PBMCs and from tumor samples. PBMCs were collected pretreatment and during treatment and were isolated and stored as previously described. Between the V and J ends, shortened by 2 bases and 0 bases respectively, the junction contains 13 bases. Looking up the germline V gene (reference sequence) yields CDR1 MNHEY and CDR2 SMNVEV. The CDR3, from cysteine to phenylalanine, totals 17 residues. Only the CDR3 DNA is retained, 51 bases long and in frame from the first base.

Each PCR received spiked-in synthetic TCR analog templates so that absolute template abundance could be estimated from read counts. The immunoSEQ assay used bias-controlled V and J gene primers to amplify TCRbeta CDR3 regions from genomic DNA. Rearranged TCRbeta segments were sequenced at approximately 20X coverage. From the authors' description of their analysis: Clustering was used to correct sequencing errors, and CDR3s were annotated against IMGT to assign V, D and J genes. Downstream analyses used only productive TCRbeta rearrangements and left out out-of-frame or stop-codon sequences. Clonality was computed as one minus Shannon entropy normalized by the log of the number of unique productive sequences. Fisher's exact test with Benjamini-Hochberg correction, using a cutoff of adjusted p below 0.01, was how clones that differed between time points or between blood and tumor were identified. TCRdb provides this immuneACCESS table in a form limited to in-frame rearrangements. Some clones are lacking; in checked studies, under half of them reflect an unresolved V gene, and why the rest are absent is not known. Clone size and the V and J calls come from that table; the DNA yielded D and trimming. Across this sample there are 120,000 or so clones, with more than 70% seen only once. The ten largest clones capture roughly 2.6% of the sample.

The rearranged chain carries TRBV27 and TRBJ1-4; the D gene assignment is ambiguous. The source is a man aged 45 to 65 with urothelial cancer. The sample consisted of PBMCs, taken around atezolizumab (anti-PD-L1) treatment. The sequence in DNA is TGTGCCAGCAGTTTAAGTCCCCAGTCTGCAACTAATGAAAAACTGTTTTTT. This is translated as CASSLSPQSATNEKLFF.